The next 25 T cell receptor beta chains were all read from a single sample in a study. One entry per CDR3 protein, called by TCRdb with MiXCR from the RT-PCR reads. The table lists about 700,000 distinct CDR3 sequences, 12% to 15% of them singletons. Sequences were obtained from memory CD4+ T cells from blood. These receptors all stem from a female donor in good health, serving as a healthy control.

This clonotype came up a few times. The chain has TRBV15 and TRBJ1-2; TRBD1 is a possible D gene (6 bases). Germline V gene data show CDR1 as LNHNV and CDR2 as YYDKDF (reference sequence). This CDR3 is 15 amino acids long. V was cut by 0 bases and J by 7 bases, with 15 bases left in between. The CDR3 spells CATSRDSGTSTGYTF. The CDR3 nucleotides are TGTGCCACCAGCAGAGACTCCGGGACATCAACTGGCTACACCTTC.

The chain combines TRBV5-1 with TRBJ2-7; D is uncertain. Trimming took 3 bases from V and 0 from J, leaving 13 bases between them. Germline V gene lookup returns CDR1 SGHRS and CDR2 YFSETQ. The CDR3 has 15 amino acids. Here the CDR3 reads CASSSSTLSSYEQYF. The CDR3 DNA is TGCGCCAGCAGCTCCAGCACGTTGAGCTCCTACGAGCAGTACTTC. The full variable domain, with the rest looked up from reference TRBV5-1 and TRBJ2-7, is KAGVTQTPRYLIKTRGQQVTLSCSPISGHRSVSWYQQTPGQGLQFLFEYFSETQRNKGNFPGRFSGRQFSNSRSEMNVSTLELGDSALYLCASSSSTLSSYEQYFGPGTRLTVT.

This clonotype was recorded many times. The rearrangement links TRBV20-1 to TRBJ2-7; TRBD2 aligns across 15 bases. This CDR3 has 15 amino acids. The ends lost 6 bases at V and 3 bases at J; junction bases unmatched: 6. Germline V gene lookup returns CDR1 DFQATT and CDR2 SNEGSKA (reference sequence). The CDR3 sequence is CSATGTSGGNYEQYF. For the CDR3, the DNA is TGCAGTGCCACCGGGACTAGCGGGGGGAACTACGAGCAGTACTTC.

CDR3 DNA: TGTGCCAGCAGTGCCTCTCAGCCCCGTGGACTAGCGGGTGGGCAGTTCTTC. Translating it yields CASSASQPRGLAGGQFF. The chain links TRBV6-4 to TRBJ2-1; 11 nucleotides line up with TRBD2. This CDR3 region has 17 residues. Germline V lookup: CDR1 MRHNA, CDR2 SNTAGT. The V segment lost 4 bases and the J segment 12 bases; nucleotides outside the gene matches: 17.

This clonotype has just a few counts. CDR3 amino acids: CASSSARGYTEAFF. The CDR3 DNA reads TGTGCCAGCAGCTCCGCCCGCGGCTACACTGAAGCTTTCTTT. This rearrangement joins TRBV11-2 to TRBJ1-1; no firm D call. Germline V gene lookup returns CDR1 SGHAT and CDR2 FQNNGV. The V end lost 4 bases, the J end lost 3 bases, and 12 bases lay between the germline ends. This CDR3 comprises 14 residues.

This clonotype has just a few counts. The chain employs TRBV9 and TRBJ2-3; D unresolved. Trimming left V 0 bases short and J 3 bases short, with 11 bases between. Germline V gene data show CDR1 as SGDLS and CDR2 as YYNGEE. The CDR3 is 15 residues long. CDR3 in DNA: TGTGCCAGCAGCGTAGCTGTAATGTCAACAGATACGCAGTATTTT. Protein: CASSVAVMSTDTQYF.

In its sample, this clonotype was seen many times. This sequence joins TRBV6-6 and TRBJ1-2, with 7 bases fitting TRBD1. This CDR3 spans 12 amino acids. V gave up 6 bases and J gave up 8 bases; unmatched junction bases: 6. Germline CDR1 is MNHNY and CDR2 is SVGAGI (reference sequence). The CDR3 loop is CASRHTGDGYTF. Written as DNA, the CDR3 is TGTGCCAGCAGACACACAGGGGACGGCTACACCTTC.

The rearrangement uses TRBV29-1 and TRBJ2-7; 13 nucleotides align to TRBD2. This CDR3 contains 13 residues. The germline V gene encodes CDR1 SQVTM and CDR2 ANQGSEA. V shed 5 bases, J shed 7 bases, and the junction held 5 bases outside the gene matches. The CDR3 loop reads CSVRTSGSGEQYF. DNA for the CDR3: TGCAGCGTTAGGACTAGCGGGAGTGGGGAGCAGTACTTC.

The V and J genes are TRBV6-1 and TRBJ1-1; possibly TRBD1 for D (6 bases). This CDR3 has 12 amino acids. Germline V CDR1 and CDR2: MNHNS, SASEGT. Trimming removed 6 bases at V and 3 bases at J, with 8 bases between. The CDR3 DNA reads TGTGCCAGCAGATACAGGGACACTGAAGCTTTCTTT. It specifies CASRYRDTEAFF.

This chain uses TRBV27 with TRBJ2-7; TRBD1 aligns across 9 bases. The trim removed 6 bases at V and 7 bases at J, leaving 10 bases unmatched. The CDR3 totals 14 residues. The germline CDR1 and CDR2 sequences are MNHEY and SMNVEV (reference sequence). This CDR3 reads CASSSQTGGFEQYF. The CDR3 region has the DNA TGTGCCAGCAGCTCACAAACAGGGGGCTTTGAGCAGTACTTC.

This clonotype is deemed medium-sized. This chain uses TRBV7-9 with TRBJ1-6; TRBD1 matches 11 bases. V gave up 4 bases and J gave up 9 bases; unmatched junction bases: 8. The CDR3 has 16 residues. Germline V lookup: CDR1 SEHNR, CDR2 FQNEAQ (reference sequence). This chain's CDR3 is CASSSEFGQGASPLHF. CDR3 nucleotide sequence: TGTGCCAGCAGCTCCGAGTTTGGACAGGGGGCTTCACCCCTCCACTTT.

At least ten counts were recorded for this clonotype. V is TRBV20-1 and J is TRBJ2-1, with D possibly TRBD1 on 5 matching bases. CDR1 and CDR2 (germline): DFQATT, SNEGSKA (reference sequence). The CDR3 covers 15 residues. The V end lost 3 bases, the J end lost 11 bases, and 23 bases lay between the germline ends. The DNA for the CDR3 is TGCAGTGCTAGCGATTTAGGGGCCGTTAATCTTAAGCAGTTCTTC. This translates into CSASDLGAVNLKQFF.

Many counts were recorded for this clonotype. The rearrangement joins TRBV15 to TRBJ2-5; a possible D gene is TRBD1 (6 bases). V was cut by 0 bases and J by 1 base, with 9 bases left in between. CDR3 length: 15 amino acids. The V gene's germline CDR1 is LNHNV and CDR2 YYDKDF (reference sequence). CDR3 DNA: TGTGCCACCAGCAGAGATTTGGACAGCCAAGAGACCCAGTACTTC. Residues: CATSRDLDSQETQYF.

Ten or more counts support this clonotype. This sequence joins TRBV6-2 or TRBV6-3 and TRBJ2-2, with D possibly matching TRBD2 (5 bases). Germline CDR1 is MNHEY and CDR2 is SVGEGT. V lost 6 bases and J 5 bases, leaving 13 bases between the germline ends. CDR3 length: 14 amino acids. Written as DNA, the CDR3 is TGTGCCAGCAGACAGCGACGGGGAACCGGGGAGCTGTTTTTT. It codes for CASRQRRGTGELFF.

As concerns this clonotype: One base away lies a much larger clone, so this may be a sequencing read error. CDR3: CASSSGTGSNTRELFF. As DNA, the CDR3 is TGTGCCAGCAGTTCAGGGACAGGGTCGAACACCAGGGAGCTGTTTTTT. This chain joins TRBV6-6 and TRBJ2-2; 9 positions match TRBD1. The germline V gene encodes CDR1 MNHNY and CDR2 SVGAGI (reference sequence). The CDR3 is 16 residues long.

This clonotype was seen many times. The chain links TRBV15 to TRBJ2-5; D not resolved. CDR1 and CDR2 (germline): LNHNV, YYDKDF (reference sequence). The CDR3 is 15 amino acids. The V gene lost 0 bases and the J gene lost 5 bases, with 13 bases spanning the gap. DNA of the CDR3: TGTGCCACCAGCAGAGATTCCCACTTGGGGGAGACCCAGTACTTC. It specifies CATSRDSHLGETQYF.

This clonotype was observed many times. The J gene is TRBJ2-7, the V gene TRBV10-3; D gene uncertain. The germline V gene encodes CDR1 ENHRY and CDR2 SYGVKD. The germline V and J ends were trimmed by 5 bases and 7 bases, with 24 bases remaining between them. The CDR3 sequence is 16 residues long. The CDR3 here is CAISSLIGQALGEQYF. CDR3 DNA sequence: TGTGCCATCAGTTCCTTAATAGGTCAGGCTCTCGGAGAGCAGTACTTC.

The V and J genes are TRBV28 and TRBJ1-6; D may be TRBD1 (5 bases). Per germline, CDR1 MDHEN and CDR2 SYDVKM. The CDR3 runs to 17 residues. V was clipped by 5 bases and J by 9 bases, with 23 bases between them. The CDR3 DNA sequence: TGTGCCAGCAGTCCCCGTGGGCGCGGGGGGTCGAGTTCACCCCTCCACTTT. It yields the protein CASSPRGRGGSSSPLHF.

The rearrangement uses TRBV3-1 and TRBJ2-1; a weak D match, TRBD2 (6 bases). There are 12 residues in the CDR3. V lost 1 base to trimming and J lost 12 bases, with 10 bases between them. Germline CDR1 LGHDT, CDR2 YNNKEL (reference sequence). CDR3 coding DNA: TGTGCCAGCAGCCAAGTTTTAGCGGTGCAGTTCTTC. As protein: CASSQVLAVQFF.

This chain connects TRBV11-1 to TRBJ2-5; TRBD2 matches 7 bases. The length of the CDR3 is 15 residues. Trimming took 5 bases from V and 5 from J; bases not matched to a gene: 11. Per the germline V gene, CDR1 is SGHAT and CDR2 is FQDESV (reference sequence). CDR3 sequence: CASSLWGGSAETQYF. Here the CDR3 DNA reads TGTGCCAGCAGCCTCTGGGGCGGGAGTGCGGAGACCCAGTACTTC.

V usage is TRBV4-2 and J usage is TRBJ2-7; D tentatively fits TRBD1 or TRBD2 (5 bases each). Germline V gene lookup returns CDR1 LGHNA and CDR2 YNFKEQ. Trimming took 0 bases from V and 2 from J, leaving 11 bases between them. The length of the CDR3 is 15 residues. CDR3 coding DNA: TGTGCCAGCAGCCAAGAACGGGACCTTCCCTACGAGCAGTACTTC. This codes for CASSQERDLPYEQYF.

This sequence joins TRBV7-9 and TRBJ2-2; TRBD1 matches at 8 bases. V lost 5 bases to trimming and J lost 1 base; unmatched junction nucleotides: 6. Germline V gene data show CDR1 as SEHNR and CDR2 as FQNEAQ (reference sequence). The CDR3 sequence is 16 residues long. Here the CDR3 reads CASSLTGDVNTGELFF. DNA of the CDR3: TGTGCCAGCAGCCTGACAGGGGACGTGAACACCGGGGAGCTGTTTTTT. Variable domain in full (rest from reference TRBV7-9 and TRBJ2-2): DTGVSQNPRHKITKRGQNVTFRCDPISEHNRLYWYRQTLGQGPEFLTYFQNEAQLEKSRLLSDRFSAERPKGSFSTLEIQRTEQGDSAMYLCASSLTGDVNTGELFFGEGSRLTVL.

This clonotype was observed at least ten times. This chain joins TRBV4-2 and TRBJ2-7; TRBD1 might be the D (6 bases). Germline CDR1 is LGHNA and CDR2 is YNFKEQ. Trimming stripped 3 bases from V and 5 bases from J, with 17 bases between. The CDR3 runs 15 residues. CDR3 in amino acids: CASSQVLGAGNEQYF. The CDR3 nucleotides read TGTGCCAGCAGCCAGGTCCTGGGGGCGGGTAACGAGCAGTACTTC.

At least ten counts were recorded for this clonotype. This rearrangement joins TRBV6-1 to TRBJ2-7; D possibly corresponds to TRBD1 (6 bases). The CDR3 has 15 amino acids. Germline loops: CDR1 MNHNS, CDR2 SASEGT. The V gene lost 6 bases and the J gene lost 4 bases, with 19 bases spanning the gap. Written as DNA, the CDR3 is TGTGCCAGCAGCCTAAACCGGGACGGACAGTACGAGCAGTACTTC. Translation: CASSLNRDGQYEQYF.

This chain uses TRBV5-6 with TRBJ1-1; D uncertain. Germline V gives CDR1 SGHDT, CDR2 YYEEEE. Trimming cost V 2 bases and J 1 base, with 12 bases left between them. The CDR3 runs to 15 residues. The CDR3 protein is CASSFRTLGNTEAFF. CDR3 coding DNA: TGTGCCAGCAGCTTTCGAACCCTGGGGAACACTGAAGCTTTCTTT.